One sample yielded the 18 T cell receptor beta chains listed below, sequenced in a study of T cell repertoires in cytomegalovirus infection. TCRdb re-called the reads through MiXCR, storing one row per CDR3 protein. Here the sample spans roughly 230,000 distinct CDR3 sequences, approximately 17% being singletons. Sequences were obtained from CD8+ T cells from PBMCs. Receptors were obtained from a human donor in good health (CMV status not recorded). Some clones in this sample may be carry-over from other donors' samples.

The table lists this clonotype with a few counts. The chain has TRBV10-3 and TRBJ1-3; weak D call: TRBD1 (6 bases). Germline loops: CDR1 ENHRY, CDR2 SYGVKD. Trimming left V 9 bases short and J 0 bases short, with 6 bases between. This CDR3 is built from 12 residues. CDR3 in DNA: TGTGCCATGACAGGCTCTGGAAACACCATATATTTT. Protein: CAMTGSGNTIYF.

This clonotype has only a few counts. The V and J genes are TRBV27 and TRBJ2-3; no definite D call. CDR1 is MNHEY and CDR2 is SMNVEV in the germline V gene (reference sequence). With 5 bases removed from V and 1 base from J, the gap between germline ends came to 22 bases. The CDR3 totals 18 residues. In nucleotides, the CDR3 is TGTGCCAGCAGTCATAGGGCTCCGGACCGAGCCCGCACAGATACGCAGTATTTT. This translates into CASSHRAPDRARTDTQYF.

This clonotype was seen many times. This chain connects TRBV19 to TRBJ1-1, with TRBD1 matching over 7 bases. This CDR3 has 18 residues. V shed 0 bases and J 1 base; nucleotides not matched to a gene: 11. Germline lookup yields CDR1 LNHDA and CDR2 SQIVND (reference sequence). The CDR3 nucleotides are TGTGCCAGTAGTATAGATCCCCCCCGGACAGGCAAGAACACTGAAGCTTTCTTT. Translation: CASSIDPPRTGKNTEAFF. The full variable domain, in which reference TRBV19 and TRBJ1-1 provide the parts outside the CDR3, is DGGITQSPKYLFRKEGQNVTLSCEQNLNHDAMYWYRQDPGQGLRLIYYSQIVNDFQKGDIAEGYSVSREKKESFPLTVTSAQKNPTAFYLCASSIDPPRTGKNTEAFFGQGTRLTVV.

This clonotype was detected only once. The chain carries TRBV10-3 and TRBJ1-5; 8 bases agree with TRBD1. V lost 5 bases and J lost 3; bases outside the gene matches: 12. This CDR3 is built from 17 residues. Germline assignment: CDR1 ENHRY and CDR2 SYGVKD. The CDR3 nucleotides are TGTGCCATCAGTCCCCGACAGGGGAGGGCTAACAATCAGCCCCAGCATTTT. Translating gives CAISPRQGRANNQPQHF.

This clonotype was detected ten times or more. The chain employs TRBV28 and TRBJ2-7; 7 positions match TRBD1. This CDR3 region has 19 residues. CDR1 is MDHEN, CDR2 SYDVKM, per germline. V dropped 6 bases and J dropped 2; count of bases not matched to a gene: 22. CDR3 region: CASSRDLLRGPFLPYEQYF. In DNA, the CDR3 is TGTGCCAGCAGCCGTGACCTTTTGAGGGGGCCCTTCCTTCCCTACGAGCAGTACTTC.

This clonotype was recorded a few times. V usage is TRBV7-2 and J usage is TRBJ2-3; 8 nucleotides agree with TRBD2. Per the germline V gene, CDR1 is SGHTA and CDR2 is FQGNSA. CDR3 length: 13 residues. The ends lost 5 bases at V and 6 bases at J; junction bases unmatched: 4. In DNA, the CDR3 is TGTGCCAGCAGCCCGGGGGGGCGGGATACGCAGTATTTT. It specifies CASSPGGRDTQYF.

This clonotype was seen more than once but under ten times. The CDR3 protein is CSARDPLAGGPRNEQYF. CDR3 bases: TGCAGTGCTAGAGATCCACTAGCGGGGGGGCCACGGAACGAGCAGTACTTC. V is TRBV20-1 and J is TRBJ2-7, with 13 bases lining up with TRBD2. The J segment lost 5 bases and the V segment lost 0 bases, leaving 10 bases of the junction unmatched. Germline V gives CDR1 DFQATT, CDR2 SNEGSKA (reference sequence). The CDR3 is 17 amino acids.

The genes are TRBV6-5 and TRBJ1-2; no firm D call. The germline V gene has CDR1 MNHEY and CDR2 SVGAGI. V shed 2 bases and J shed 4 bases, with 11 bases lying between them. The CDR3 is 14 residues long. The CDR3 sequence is CASSYVAAGYGYTF. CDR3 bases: TGTGCCAGCAGTTACGTGGCGGCAGGCTATGGCTACACCTTC.

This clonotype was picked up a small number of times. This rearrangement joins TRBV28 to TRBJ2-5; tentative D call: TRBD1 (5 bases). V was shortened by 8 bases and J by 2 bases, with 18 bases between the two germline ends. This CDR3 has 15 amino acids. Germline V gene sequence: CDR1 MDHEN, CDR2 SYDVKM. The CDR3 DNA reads TGTGCCAGCCAGCGTGGCAGGGATCGGCAAGAGACCCAGTACTTC. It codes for CASQRGRDRQETQYF.

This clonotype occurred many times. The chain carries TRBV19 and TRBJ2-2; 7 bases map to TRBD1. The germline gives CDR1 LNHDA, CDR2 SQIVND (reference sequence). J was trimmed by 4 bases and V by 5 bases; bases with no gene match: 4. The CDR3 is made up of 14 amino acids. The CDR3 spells CASSWTGGTGELFF. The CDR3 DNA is TGTGCCAGTAGTTGGACAGGAGGCACCGGGGAGCTGTTTTTT.

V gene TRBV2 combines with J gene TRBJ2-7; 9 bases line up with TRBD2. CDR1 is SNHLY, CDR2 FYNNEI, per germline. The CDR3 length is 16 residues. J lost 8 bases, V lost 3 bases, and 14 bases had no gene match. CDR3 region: CASSEGLARNTFKQYF. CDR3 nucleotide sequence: TGTGCCAGCAGTGAGGGACTAGCCCGGAACACTTTCAAGCAGTACTTC. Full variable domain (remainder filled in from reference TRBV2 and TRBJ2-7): EPEVTQTPSHQVTQMGQEVILRCVPISNHLYFYWYRQILGQKVEFLVSFYNNEISEKSEIFDDQFSVERPDGSNFTLKIRSTKLEDSAMYFCASSEGLARNTFKQYFGPGTRLTVT.

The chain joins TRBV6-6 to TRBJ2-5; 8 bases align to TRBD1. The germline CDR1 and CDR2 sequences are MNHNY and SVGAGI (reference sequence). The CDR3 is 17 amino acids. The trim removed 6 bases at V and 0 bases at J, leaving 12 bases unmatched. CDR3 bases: TGTGCCAGCAGCTCACTGGACAGGGCGTCGTACCAAGAGACCCAGTACTTC. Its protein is CASSSLDRASYQETQYF.

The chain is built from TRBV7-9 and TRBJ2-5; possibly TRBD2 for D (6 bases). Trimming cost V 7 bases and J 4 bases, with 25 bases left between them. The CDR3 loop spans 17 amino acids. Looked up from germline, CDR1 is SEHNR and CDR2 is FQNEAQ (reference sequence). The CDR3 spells CASTDPGGGQSRETQYF. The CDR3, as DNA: TGTGCCAGCACCGATCCCGGGGGAGGACAATCGAGAGAGACCCAGTACTTC.

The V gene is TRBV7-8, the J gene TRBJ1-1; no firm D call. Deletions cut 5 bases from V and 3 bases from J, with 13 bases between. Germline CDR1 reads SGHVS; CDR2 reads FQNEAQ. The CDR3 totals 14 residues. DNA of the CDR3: TGTGCCAGCAGCGAGAAGGTGGCGTACACTGAAGCTTTCTTT. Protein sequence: CASSEKVAYTEAFF.

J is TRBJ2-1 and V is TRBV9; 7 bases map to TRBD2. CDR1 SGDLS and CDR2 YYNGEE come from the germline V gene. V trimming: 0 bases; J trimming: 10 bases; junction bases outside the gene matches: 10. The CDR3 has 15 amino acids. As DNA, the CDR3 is TGTGCCAGCAGCGTAGTACAGGCGGGAGCAGGGGAGCAGTTCTTC. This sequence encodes CASSVVQAGAGEQFF.

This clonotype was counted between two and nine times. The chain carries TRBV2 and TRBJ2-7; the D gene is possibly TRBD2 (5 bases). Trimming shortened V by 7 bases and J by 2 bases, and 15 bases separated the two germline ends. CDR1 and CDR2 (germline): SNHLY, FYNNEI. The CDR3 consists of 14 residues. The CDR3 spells CASIEGRSAYEQYF. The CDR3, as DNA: TGTGCCAGCATTGAGGGCAGATCGGCCTACGAGCAGTACTTC.

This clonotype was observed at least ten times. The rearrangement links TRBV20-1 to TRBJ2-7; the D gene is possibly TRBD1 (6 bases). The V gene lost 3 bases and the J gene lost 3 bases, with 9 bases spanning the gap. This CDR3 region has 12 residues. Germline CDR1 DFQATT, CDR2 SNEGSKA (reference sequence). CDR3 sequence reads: CSASVDSYEQYF. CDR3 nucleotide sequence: TGCAGTGCTAGCGTGGACAGCTACGAGCAGTACTTC.

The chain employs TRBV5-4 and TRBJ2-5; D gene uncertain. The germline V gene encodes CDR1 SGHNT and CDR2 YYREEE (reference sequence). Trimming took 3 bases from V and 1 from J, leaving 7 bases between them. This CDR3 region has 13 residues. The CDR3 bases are TGTGCCAGCAGCTCGGCCCTCCAAGAGACCCAGTACTTC. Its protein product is CASSSALQETQYF.